These 5 T cell receptor beta chains were sequenced from one sample in a study of T cell clones after liver transplantation (dated by TCRdb to between 2018 and 2021). Library preparation was by the immunoSEQ multiplex PCR assay. This immuneACCESS table, as held by TCRdb, lists in-frame sequences with V and J called but not all clones. Of the missing ones, under half trace to an unresolved V gene in checked studies; the others have no known cause. Within this sample are roughly 120,000 clones, with 90% of them counted one time only. The top ten constitute around 0.83% of the sample. This sample comprised CD4+ T cells from blood, obtained 12 months after liver transplant. The source is a human patient who received a liver transplant. After a transplant, some T cells may have been passed on by the graft donor.

This clone appeared a single time. The chain joins TRBV5-1 to TRBJ2-3; 9 bases are a match to TRBD2. Germline CDR1 and CDR2: SGHRS and YFSETQ. V gave up 4 bases and J gave up 3 bases; unmatched junction bases: 6. This CDR3 has 15 residues. CDR3 bases: TGCGCCAGCAGCGTGACTAGCGGCCAGACAGATACGCAGTATTTT. It codes for CASSVTSGQTDTQYF.

The chain links TRBV5-1 to TRBJ2-1; 11 bases agree with TRBD2. The length of the CDR3 is 15 residues. The V segment lost 0 bases and the J segment 9 bases; nucleotides outside the gene matches: 5. Germline V gene data show CDR1 as SGHRS and CDR2 as YFSETQ. The CDR3 loop is CASSLALAGGLEQFF. The CDR3 nucleotides read TGCGCCAGCAGCTTGGCCCTAGCGGGAGGACTTGAGCAGTTCTTC.

Concerning this clone itself: Different DNA sequences within this sample yield the same CDR3. The J gene is TRBJ2-5, the V gene TRBV5-4; TRBD1 is a possible D gene (6 bases). Trimming left V 0 bases short and J 0 bases short, with 9 bases between. Germline assignment: CDR1 SGHNT and CDR2 YYREEE (reference sequence). The CDR3 covers 15 residues. CDR3: CASSLGAGDQETQYF. DNA for the CDR3: TGTGCCAGCAGCTTGGGGGCAGGGGACCAAGAGACCCAGTACTTC. Using reference TRBV5-4 and TRBJ2-5 for the parts outside the CDR3, the full variable domain is ETGVTQSPTHLIKTRGQQVTLRCSSQSGHNTVSWYQQALGQGPQFIFQYYREEENGRGNFPPRFSGLQFPNYSSELNVNALELDDSALYLCASSLGAGDQETQYFGPGTRLLVL.

The chain links TRBV2 to TRBJ2-1, with D hard to call. Trimming cost V 6 bases and J 9 bases, with 18 bases left between them. CDR1 is SNHLY, CDR2 FYNNEI, per germline. The CDR3 totals 14 residues. CDR3 amino acids: CASRAAANSLEQFF. CDR3 DNA: TGTGCCAGCAGGGCTGCGGCCAATTCTCTTGAGCAGTTCTTC.

This sequence joins TRBV2 and TRBJ2-7; tentative D call: TRBD2 (5 bases). The CDR3 is made up of 13 amino acids. The germline V and J ends were trimmed by 7 bases and 9 bases, with 19 bases remaining between them. The V gene's germline CDR1 is SNHLY and CDR2 FYNNEI. The CDR3 region has the DNA TGTGCCAGCACGACGGGATTACGATTAGCGCAGTACTTC. It specifies CASTTGLRLAQYF. Filled out from reference TRBV2 and TRBJ2-7, the complete variable domain reads EPEVTQTPSHQVTQMGQEVILRCVPISNHLYFYWYRQILGQKVEFLVSFYNNEISEKSEIFDDQFSVERPDGSNFTLKIRSTKLEDSAMYFCASTTGLRLAQYFGPGTRLTVT.